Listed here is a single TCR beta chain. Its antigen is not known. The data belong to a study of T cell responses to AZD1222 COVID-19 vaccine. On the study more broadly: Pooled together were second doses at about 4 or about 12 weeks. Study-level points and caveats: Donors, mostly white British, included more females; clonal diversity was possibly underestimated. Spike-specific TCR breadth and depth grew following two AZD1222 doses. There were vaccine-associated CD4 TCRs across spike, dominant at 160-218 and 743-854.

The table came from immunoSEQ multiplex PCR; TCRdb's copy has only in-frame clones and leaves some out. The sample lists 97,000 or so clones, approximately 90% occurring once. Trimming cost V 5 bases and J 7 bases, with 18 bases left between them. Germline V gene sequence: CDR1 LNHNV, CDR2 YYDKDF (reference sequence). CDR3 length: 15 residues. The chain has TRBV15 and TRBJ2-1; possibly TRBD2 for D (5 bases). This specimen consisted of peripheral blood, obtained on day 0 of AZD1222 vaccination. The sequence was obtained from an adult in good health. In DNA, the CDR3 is TGTGCCACCAGCTCCACAATCGGAGGATTGAATGAGCAGTTCTTC. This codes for CATSSTIGGLNEQFF.